This T cell receptor (beta chain) was identified in a study of T cell responses to AZD1222 COVID-19 vaccine. Whole-study findings and limits: When two AZD1222 doses had been given, Spike-specific TCR breadth and depth rose. Recipients of AZD1222 seropositive at baseline numbered only 6 or 7. The repertoires were collected only after the peak T cell response. Spike-wide vaccine-associated CD4 TCRs dominated at 160-218 and 743-854.

The assay was immunoSEQ multiplex PCR, and TCRdb's table has in-frame clones only and misses some. The table has roughly 100,000 clones, 88% seen once. The CDR3 totals 14 residues. The germline V gene has CDR1 LNHDA and CDR2 SQIVND (reference sequence). The V segment lost 4 bases and the J segment 7 bases; nucleotides outside the gene matches: 8. Worth noting for this clone: Its specificity is not known.

The genes are TRBV19 and TRBJ2-7; TRBD2 matches at 9 bases. The source of this sequence is an adult who received the AZD1222 COVID-19 vaccine. This specimen was peripheral blood, taken 28 days after the second AZD1222 dose. The chain's CDR3 is CASSRTRTSVEQYF. CDR3 nucleotide sequence: TGTGCCAGTAGTAGGACTCGGACTAGCGTGGAGCAGTACTTC. Full variable domain (outside the CDR3, taken from reference TRBV19 and TRBJ2-7): DGGITQSPKYLFRKEGQNVTLSCEQNLNHDAMYWYRQDPGQGLRLIYYSQIVNDFQKGDIAEGYSVSREKKESFPLTVTSAQKNPTAFYLCASSRTRTSVEQYFGPGTRLTVT.